These T cell receptor beta chains were read from a single sample in a study of cytomegalovirus exposure and HLA in healthy donors. Profiling relied on immunoSEQ multiplex PCR, and the TCRdb table lists in-frame clones only, not all of them. The data hold under 250,000 clones, with 70% to 90% observed a single time. What was sequenced was PBMCs. The receptors come from a girl aged 2 to 10 in good health and CMV-seronegative. CDR3s include the opening cysteine and the closing phenylalanine or tryptophan. A D gene is named only where the DNA matches it firmly. Clone sizes are given selectively: once, few, many, or a class where the clone is expanded.

j_call clone_size d_call v_call cdr3_aa cdr3_nt
TRBJ1-4 - - TRBV6-1 CASSELGHGFNEKLFF TGTGCCAGCAGTGAATTGGGACATGGTTTTAATGAAAAACTGTTTTTT
TRBJ2-2 once TRBD2 TRBV11-2 CASSTRPGLAGGPPGELFF TGTGCCAGCAGCACCCGACCGGGACTAGCGGGAGGGCCCCCCGGGGAGCTGTTTTTT
TRBJ2-3 - - TRBV4-2 CASSQDRGARGQYF TGTGCCAGCAGCCAAGATCGGGGGGCGAGGGGGCAGTATTTT
TRBJ2-1 once TRBD2 TRBV7-9 CASSSTSGRGFF TGTGCCAGCAGCTCGACTAGCGGGCGGGGGTTCTTC
TRBJ1-1 - TRBD1 TRBV4-1 CASSQVAQGGTEAFF TGCGCCAGCAGCCAAGTAGCACAGGGGGGAACTGAAGCTTTCTTT
TRBJ2-2 - - TRBV6-5 CASSYSIGASTGELFF TGTGCCAGCAGTTACTCGATAGGGGCGAGCACCGGGGAGCTGTTTTTT
TRBJ2-7 - - TRBV20-1 CSARFRYEQYF TGCAGTGCTAGATTTCGCTACGAGCAGTACTTC
TRBJ2-1 - TRBD2 TRBV5-5 CASSWTSNEQFF TGTGCCAGCAGCTGGACTAGCAATGAGCAGTTCTTC
TRBJ1-5 few - TRBV19 CASREGGGGNQPQHF TGTGCCAGTAGGGAAGGGGGGGGCGGCAATCAGCCCCAGCATTTT
TRBJ2-3 - TRBD2 TRBV19 CASTPGLAVTDTQYF TGTGCCAGTACCCCGGGACTAGCGGTCACAGATACGCAGTATTTT
TRBJ2-1 - - TRBV5-4 CASSSENSGPYNEQFF TGTGCCAGCAGCTCCGAAAATAGCGGTCCCTACAATGAGCAGTTCTTC
TRBJ2-3 - TRBD1 TRBV6-6 CASRPGQGAYTQYF TGTGCCAGCAGACCGGGACAGGGGGCTTATACGCAGTATTTT
TRBJ2-2 - - TRBV18 CASSSGQGGDTGELFF TGTGCCAGCTCATCGGGCCAGGGAGGAGACACCGGGGAGCTGTTTTTT
TRBJ2-7 - TRBD2 TRBV19 CASKPSGGAYEQYF TGTGCCAGTAAGCCTAGCGGGGGGGCCTACGAGCAGTACTTC
TRBJ2-5 - - TRBV19 CASRSIQGTGETQYF TGTGCCAGTAGGTCCATCCAGGGGACCGGGGAGACCCAGTACTTC
TRBJ2-1 - - TRBV27 CASSFSSYNEQFF TGTGCCAGCAGTTTCTCTTCTTACAATGAGCAGTTCTTC
TRBJ1-2 - - TRBV11-2 CASSLGQVPLYGYTF TGTGCCAGCAGCTTAGGACAGGTCCCGCTTTATGGCTACACCTTC
TRBJ2-2 - - TRBV7-3 CASSLSASDTGELFF TGTGCCAGCAGCTTAAGTGCTAGCGACACCGGGGAGCTGTTTTTT
TRBJ1-6 - - TRBV4-1 CASSQWQGTGSPLHF TGCGCCAGCAGCCAATGGCAGGGAACAGGTTCACCCCTCCACTTT
TRBJ2-7 - - TRBV10-3 CAISERGEGEGGEQYF TGTGCCATCAGTGAGCGGGGGGAGGGGGAAGGGGGCGAGCAGTACTTC
TRBJ2-5 - - TRBV12-1 CASSSHKGLAEETQYF TGTGCCAGCAGCTCTCACAAAGGACTGGCCGAAGAGACCCAGTACTTC
TRBJ1-4 - - TRBV7-9 CASSLGFSGEAFEKLFF TGTGCCAGCAGCTTAGGGTTTTCGGGTGAAGCTTTTGAAAAACTGTTTTTT
TRBJ1-2 - TRBD1 TRBV9 CASSVMEGANYGYTF TGTGCCAGCAGCGTTATGGAGGGGGCAAACTATGGCTACACCTTC
TRBJ1-2 few TRBD1 TRBV30 CALAGGRLNYGYTF TGTGCCCTGGCAGGGGGGAGGCTTAACTATGGCTACACCTTC
TRBJ1-2 - TRBD1 TRBV10-2 CASRSDRGYGYTF TGCGCCAGCAGATCCGACAGGGGCTATGGCTACACCTTC
TRBJ2-5 - TRBD1 TRBV9 CASSANRGQKTQYF TGTGCCAGCAGCGCAAACAGGGGTCAGAAGACCCAGTACTTC
TRBJ2-1 - - TRBV27 CASSWGHYNEQFF TGTGCCAGCAGTTGGGGACACTACAATGAGCAGTTCTTC
TRBJ1-5 - - TRBV18 CASSPPYGNSNQPQHF TGTGCCAGCTCACCACCATACGGGAATAGCAATCAGCCCCAGCATTTT
TRBJ1-1 - TRBD1 TRBV25-1 CASSAPGTGKNTEAFF TGTGCCAGCAGTGCGCCTGGGACAGGGAAAAACACTGAAGCTTTCTTT
TRBJ1-5 - TRBD1 TRBV18 CASSPPGQSVGPQHF TGTGCCAGCTCACCACCGGGACAGTCGGTAGGGCCCCAGCATTTT
TRBJ1-1 - - TRBV2 CASSWSELNTEAFF TGTGCCAGCAGTTGGTCCGAGTTGAACACTGAAGCTTTCTTT
TRBJ1-1 few - TRBV6-1 CASVTVSGAFF TGTGCCAGCGTGACCGTTTCAGGGGCTTTCTTT
TRBJ2-7 - TRBD1 TRBV7-9 CASSPAGTGRDYEQYF TGTGCCAGCAGCCCAGCCGGGACAGGGCGAGACTACGAGCAGTACTTC
TRBJ1-1 once - TRBV30 CAWREGQGRTEAFF TGTGCCTGGAGGGAGGGGCAGGGACGGACTGAAGCTTTCTTT